This paragraph reports one T cell receptor (beta chain). This record comes from a study of blood T cell repertoires in COVID-19. Study-level information: Sources were T cells, B-cell-depleted T cells, or PBMCs; the material itself was cDNA or gDNA.

The CDR3 contains 14 residues. The ends lost 5 bases at V and 5 bases at J; junction bases unmatched: 6. Germline V CDR1 and CDR2: SGHTA, FQGNSA. Authors' data handling: Reference gene primer amplification gave nucleated cell count estimates. Assay used: immunoSEQ multiplex PCR; TCRdb lists only in-frame clones, some missing. The V and J calls and clone size were taken over from that table, and D and trimming were inferred from the DNA. The repertoire includes about 360,000 clones, around nine tenths of them detected once, and 3% sits in the top ten. The origin of this receptor is a human donor in a cohort sampled during active COVID-19. The chain couples TRBV7-2 to TRBJ2-5, with 9 bases aligning to TRBD1. The source material was peripheral blood. CDR3 sequence reads: CASSRTGQGETQYF. CDR3 in DNA: TGTGCCAGCAGCCGCACGGGACAGGGTGAGACCCAGTACTTC. Full variable domain (missing parts from reference TRBV7-2 and TRBJ2-5): GAGVSQSPSNKVTEKGKDVELRCDPISGHTALYWYRQSLGQGLEFLIYFQGNSAPDKSGLPSDRFSAERTGGSVSTLTIQRTQQEDSAVYLCASSRTGQGETQYFGPGTRLLVL.